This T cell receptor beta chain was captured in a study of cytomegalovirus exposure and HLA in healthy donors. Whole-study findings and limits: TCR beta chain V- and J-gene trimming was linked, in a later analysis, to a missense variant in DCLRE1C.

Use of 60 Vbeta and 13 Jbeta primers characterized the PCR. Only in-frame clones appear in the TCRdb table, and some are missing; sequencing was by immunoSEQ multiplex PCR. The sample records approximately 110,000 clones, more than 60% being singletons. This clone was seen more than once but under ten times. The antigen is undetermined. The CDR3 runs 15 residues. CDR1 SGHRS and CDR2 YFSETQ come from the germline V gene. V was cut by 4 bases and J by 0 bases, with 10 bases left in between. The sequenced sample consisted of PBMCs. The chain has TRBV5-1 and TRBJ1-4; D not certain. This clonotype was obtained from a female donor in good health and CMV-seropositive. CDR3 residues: CASSAKLATNEKLFF. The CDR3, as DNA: TGCGCCAGCAGCGCCAAACTGGCAACTAATGAAAAACTGTTTTTT.